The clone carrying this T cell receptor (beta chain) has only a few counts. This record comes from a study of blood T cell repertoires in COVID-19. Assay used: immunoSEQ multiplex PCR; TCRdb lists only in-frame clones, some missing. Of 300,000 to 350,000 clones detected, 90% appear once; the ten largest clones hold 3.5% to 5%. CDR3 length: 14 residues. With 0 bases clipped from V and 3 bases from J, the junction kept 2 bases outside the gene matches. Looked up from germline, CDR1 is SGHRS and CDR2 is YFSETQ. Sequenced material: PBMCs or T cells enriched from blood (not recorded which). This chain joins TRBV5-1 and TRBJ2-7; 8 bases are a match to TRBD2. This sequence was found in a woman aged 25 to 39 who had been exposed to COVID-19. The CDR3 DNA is TGCGCCAGCAGCTTGGAGCGGGGGATCTACGAGCAGTACTTC. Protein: CASSLERGIYEQYF.